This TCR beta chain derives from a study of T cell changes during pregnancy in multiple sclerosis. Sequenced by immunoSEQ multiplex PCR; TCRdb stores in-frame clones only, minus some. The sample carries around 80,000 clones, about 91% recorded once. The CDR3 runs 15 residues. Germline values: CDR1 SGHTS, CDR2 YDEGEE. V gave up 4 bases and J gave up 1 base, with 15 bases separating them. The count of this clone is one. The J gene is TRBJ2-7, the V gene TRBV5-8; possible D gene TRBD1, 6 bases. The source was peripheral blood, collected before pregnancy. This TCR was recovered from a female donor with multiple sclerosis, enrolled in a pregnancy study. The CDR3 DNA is TGTGCCAGCAGCCTACACAGGGTCCAGTCCTACGAGCAGTACTTC. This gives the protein CASSLHRVQSYEQYF.